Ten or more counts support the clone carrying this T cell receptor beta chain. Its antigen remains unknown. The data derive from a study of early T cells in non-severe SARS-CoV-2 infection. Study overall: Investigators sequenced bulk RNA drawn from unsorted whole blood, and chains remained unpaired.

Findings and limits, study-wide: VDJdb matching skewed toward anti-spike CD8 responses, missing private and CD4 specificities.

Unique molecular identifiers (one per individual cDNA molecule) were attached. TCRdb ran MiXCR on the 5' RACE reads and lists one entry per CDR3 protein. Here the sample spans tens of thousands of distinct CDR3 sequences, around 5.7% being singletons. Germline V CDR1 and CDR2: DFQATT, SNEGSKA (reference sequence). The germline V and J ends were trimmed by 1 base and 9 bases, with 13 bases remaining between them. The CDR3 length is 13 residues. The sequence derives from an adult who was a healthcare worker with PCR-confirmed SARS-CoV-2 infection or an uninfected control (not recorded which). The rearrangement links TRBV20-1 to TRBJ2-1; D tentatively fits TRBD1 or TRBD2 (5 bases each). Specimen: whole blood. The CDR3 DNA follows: TGCAGTGCTAGAGTTTGGGGGAGTGGTGAGCAGTTCTTC. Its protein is CSARVWGSGEQFF.